This record concerns one TCR beta chain sequence. The data are from a study of T cell changes during pregnancy in multiple sclerosis. Method: immunoSEQ multiplex PCR; TCRdb's copy keeps in-frame clones and lacks some. The table shows 60,000 to 85,000 clones, with about 92% occurring only once. This CDR3 contains 14 residues. Per the germline V gene, CDR1 is MNHEY and CDR2 is SMNVEV (reference sequence). V was cut by 5 bases and J by 8 bases, with 15 bases left in between. The sample in question was peripheral blood, obtained in the second trimester of pregnancy. This chain connects TRBV27 to TRBJ1-4, with unresolved D. The receptor was derived from a female donor in good health, enrolled as a control in a pregnancy study. This CDR3 is CASSPESSWEKLFF. As DNA, the CDR3 is TGTGCCAGCAGTCCGGAGTCCTCTTGGGAAAAACTGTTTTTT.